This T cell receptor (beta chain) appears in the sequencing data of a study of vaccination effects on CD4 cells after COVID-19. The ends were cut back, 2 bases at V and 8 bases at J, with 13 bases in the middle. Looked up from germline, CDR1 is SGHRS and CDR2 is YFSETQ. The CDR3 extends over 13 amino acids. About this clone itself: Its antigen is still unknown.

Libraries were prepared by immunoSEQ multiplex PCR; TCRdb keeps only in-frame clonotypes and omits some of them. The sample lists tens of thousands of clones, 76% occurring once. Following culture for roughly 10 days, CD4+ T cells were isolated. A PCR test confirmed that the person had SARS-CoV-2 infection between March and December 2020. Vaccine administered to participants consisted of two doses of either BNT162b2 or mRNA-1273. The sequences come from CD4+ T cells from PBMCs cultured without peptide, collected after COVID-19 vaccination. The receptor was derived from a human donor who had a prior SARS-CoV-2 infection. The V and J genes are TRBV5-1 and TRBJ1-2; D might be TRBD1 (5 bases). The CDR3 DNA follows: TGCGCCAGCAGCTTAGAATCAGGGCACGGCTACACCTTC. Its protein product is CASSLESGHGYTF.